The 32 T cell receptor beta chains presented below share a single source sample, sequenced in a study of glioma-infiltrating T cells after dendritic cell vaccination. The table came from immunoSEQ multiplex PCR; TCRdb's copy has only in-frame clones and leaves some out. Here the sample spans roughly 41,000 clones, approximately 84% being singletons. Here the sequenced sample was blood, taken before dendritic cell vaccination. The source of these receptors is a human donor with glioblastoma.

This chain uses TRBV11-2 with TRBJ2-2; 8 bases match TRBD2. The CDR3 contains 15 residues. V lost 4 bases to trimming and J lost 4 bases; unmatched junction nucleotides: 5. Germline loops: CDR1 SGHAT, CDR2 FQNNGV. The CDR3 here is CASSYGGGLTGELFF. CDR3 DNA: TGTGCCAGCAGCTACGGGGGGGGTCTCACCGGGGAGCTGTTTTTT.

For the CDR3, the DNA is TGTGCCAGCAGCCCGGACAGGGGGCTCGGTCAGCCCCAGCATTTT. It is translated as CASSPDRGLGQPQHF. J is TRBJ1-5 and V is TRBV7-6; 11 bases are shared with TRBD1. Germline trimming cut 5 bases from V and 6 bases from J; bases unmatched to any gene: 6. The germline V gene has CDR1 SGHVS and CDR2 FNYEAQ. The CDR3 is 15 residues long.

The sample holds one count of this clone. The CDR3, as DNA: TGTGCCAGCAGCTTACACTCCACAGACGTGTACGAGCAGTACTTC. Translation gives CASSLHSTDVYEQYF. The V call is TRBV7-8, the J call TRBJ2-7; D remains ambiguous. Germline V lookup: CDR1 SGHVS, CDR2 FQNEAQ. The CDR3 totals 15 residues. The V end was cut by 2 bases, the J end by 4 bases, with 15 bases between.

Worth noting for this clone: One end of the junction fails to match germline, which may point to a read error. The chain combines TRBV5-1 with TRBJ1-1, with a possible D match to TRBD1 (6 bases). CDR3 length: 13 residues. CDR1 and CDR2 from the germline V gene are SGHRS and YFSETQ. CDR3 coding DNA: TGCGCCAGCAGCTTTACAGGGAACCCTGAAGCTTTCTTT. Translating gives CASSFTGNPEAFF.

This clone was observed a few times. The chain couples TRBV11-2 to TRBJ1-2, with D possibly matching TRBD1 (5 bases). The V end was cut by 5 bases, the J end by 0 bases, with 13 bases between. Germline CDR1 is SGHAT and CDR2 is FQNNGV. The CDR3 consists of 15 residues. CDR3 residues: CASSHYRISNYGYTF. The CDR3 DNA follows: TGTGCCAGCAGCCACTACAGGATCTCTAACTATGGCTACACCTTC.

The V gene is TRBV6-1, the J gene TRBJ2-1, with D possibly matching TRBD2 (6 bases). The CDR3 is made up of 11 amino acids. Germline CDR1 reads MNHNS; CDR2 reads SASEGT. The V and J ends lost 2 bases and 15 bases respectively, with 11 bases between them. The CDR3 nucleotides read TGTGCCAGCAGTGAACGTCGGGGGTGGTTCTTC. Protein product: CASSERRGWFF.

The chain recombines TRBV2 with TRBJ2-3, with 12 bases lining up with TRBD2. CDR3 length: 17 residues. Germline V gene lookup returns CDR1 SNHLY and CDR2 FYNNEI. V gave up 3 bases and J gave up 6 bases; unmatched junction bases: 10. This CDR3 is CASSDPRTSGALDTQYF. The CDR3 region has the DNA TGTGCCAGCAGTGACCCCCGGACTAGCGGGGCCCTGGATACGCAGTATTTT. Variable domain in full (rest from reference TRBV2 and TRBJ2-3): EPEVTQTPSHQVTQMGQEVILRCVPISNHLYFYWYRQILGQKVEFLVSFYNNEISEKSEIFDDQFSVERPDGSNFTLKIRSTKLEDSAMYFCASSDPRTSGALDTQYFGPGTRLTVL.

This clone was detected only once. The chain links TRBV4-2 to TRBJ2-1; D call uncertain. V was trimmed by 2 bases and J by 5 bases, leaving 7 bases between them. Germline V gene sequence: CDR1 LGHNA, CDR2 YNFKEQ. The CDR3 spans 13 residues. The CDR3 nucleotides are TGTGCCAGCAGCCAAACCCCAGACAATGAGCAGTTCTTC. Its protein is CASSQTPDNEQFF.

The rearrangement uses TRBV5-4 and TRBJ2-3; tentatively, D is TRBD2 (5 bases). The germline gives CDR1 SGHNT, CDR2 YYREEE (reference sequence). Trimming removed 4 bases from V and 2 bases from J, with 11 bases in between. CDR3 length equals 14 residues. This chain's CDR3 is CASSTWTYTDTQYF. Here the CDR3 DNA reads TGTGCCAGCAGCACCTGGACTTACACAGATACGCAGTATTTT.

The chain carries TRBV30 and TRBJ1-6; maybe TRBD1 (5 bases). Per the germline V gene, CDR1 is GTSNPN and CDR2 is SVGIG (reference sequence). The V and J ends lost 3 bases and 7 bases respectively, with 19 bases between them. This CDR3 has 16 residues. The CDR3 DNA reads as TGTGCCTGGAGCGTCGTCGACAGCTATGGCAATTCACCCCTCCACTTT. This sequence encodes CAWSVVDSYGNSPLHF. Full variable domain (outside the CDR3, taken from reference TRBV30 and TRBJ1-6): SQTIHQWPATLVQPVGSPLSLECTVEGTSNPNLYWYRQAAGRGLQLLFYSVGIGQISSEVPQNLSASRPQDRQFILSSKKLLLSDSGFYLCAWSVVDSYGNSPLHFGNGTRLTVT.

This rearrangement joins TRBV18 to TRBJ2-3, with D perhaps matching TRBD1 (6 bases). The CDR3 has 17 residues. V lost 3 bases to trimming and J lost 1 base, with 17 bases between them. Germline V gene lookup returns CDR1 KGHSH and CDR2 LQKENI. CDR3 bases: TGTGCCAGCTCACCTCGGGACACGGCTTCAGGCACAGATACGCAGTATTTT. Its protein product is CASSPRDTASGTDTQYF.

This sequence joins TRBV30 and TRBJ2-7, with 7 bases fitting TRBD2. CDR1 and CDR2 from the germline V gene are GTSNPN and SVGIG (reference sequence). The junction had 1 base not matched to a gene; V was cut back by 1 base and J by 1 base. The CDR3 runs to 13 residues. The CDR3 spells CAWSGEGSYEQYF. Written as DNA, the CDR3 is TGTGCCTGGAGTGGGGAGGGGTCCTACGAGCAGTACTTC.

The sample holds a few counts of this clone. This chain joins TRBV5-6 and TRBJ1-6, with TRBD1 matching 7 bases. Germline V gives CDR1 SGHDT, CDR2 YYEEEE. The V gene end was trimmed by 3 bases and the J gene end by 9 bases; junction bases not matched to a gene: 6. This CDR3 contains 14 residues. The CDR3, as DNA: TGTGCCAGCAGCTCGGGACAGCTGAGTTCACCCCTCCACTTT. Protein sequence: CASSSGQLSSPLHF. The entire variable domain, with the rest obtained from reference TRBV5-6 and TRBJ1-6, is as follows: DAGVTQSPTHLIKTRGQQVTLRCSPKSGHDTVSWYQQALGQGPQFIFQYYEEEERQRGNFPDRFSGHQFPNYSSELNVNALLLGDSALYLCASSSGQLSSPLHFGNGTRLTVT.

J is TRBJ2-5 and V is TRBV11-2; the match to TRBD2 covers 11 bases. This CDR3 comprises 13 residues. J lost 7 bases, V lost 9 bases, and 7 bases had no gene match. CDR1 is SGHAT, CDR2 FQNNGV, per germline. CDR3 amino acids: CASLAGGPRTQYF. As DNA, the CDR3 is TGTGCCAGTTTAGCGGGGGGGCCGAGGACCCAGTACTTC. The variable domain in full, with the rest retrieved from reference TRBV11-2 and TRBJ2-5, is EAGVAQSPRYKIIEKRQSVAFWCNPISGHATLYWYQQILGQGPKLLIQFQNNGVVDDSQLPKDRFSAERLKGVDSTLKIQPAKLEDSAVYLCASLAGGPRTQYFGPGTRLLVL.

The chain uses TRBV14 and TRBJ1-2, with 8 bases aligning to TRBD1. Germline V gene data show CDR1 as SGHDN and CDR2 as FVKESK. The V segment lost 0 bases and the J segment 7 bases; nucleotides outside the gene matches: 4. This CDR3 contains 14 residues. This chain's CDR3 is CASSQDSRGLGYTF. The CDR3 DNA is TGTGCCAGCAGCCAAGATTCCAGGGGGCTTGGCTACACCTTC.

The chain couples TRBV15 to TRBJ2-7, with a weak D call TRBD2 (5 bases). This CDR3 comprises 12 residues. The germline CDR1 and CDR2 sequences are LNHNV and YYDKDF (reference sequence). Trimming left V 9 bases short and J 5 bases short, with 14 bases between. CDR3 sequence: CATNQISDEQYF. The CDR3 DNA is TGTGCCACAAACCAAATTAGCGACGAGCAGTACTTC.

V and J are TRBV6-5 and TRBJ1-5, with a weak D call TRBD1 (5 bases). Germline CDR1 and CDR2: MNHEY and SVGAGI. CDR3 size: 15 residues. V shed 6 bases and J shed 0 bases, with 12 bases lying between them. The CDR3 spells CASRRQPNSNQPQHF. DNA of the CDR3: TGTGCCAGCAGGCGACAGCCAAATAGCAATCAGCCCCAGCATTTT.

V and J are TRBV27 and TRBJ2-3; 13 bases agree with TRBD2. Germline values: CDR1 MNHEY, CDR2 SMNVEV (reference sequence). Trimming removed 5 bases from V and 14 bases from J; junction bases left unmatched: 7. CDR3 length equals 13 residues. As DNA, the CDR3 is TGTGCCAGCAGTAAAGGACTAGCGGGGGACTGGTATTTT. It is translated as CASSKGLAGDWYF.

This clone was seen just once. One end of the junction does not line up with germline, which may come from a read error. CDR3 residues: CASSLEGGHYGYTF. CDR3 sequence (DNA): TGTGCCAGTAGTCTAGAGGGAGGGCACTATGGCTACACCTTC. The rearrangement joins TRBV19 to TRBJ1-2; D is uncertain. The CDR3 totals 14 residues. CDR1 is LNHDA, CDR2 SQIVND, per germline (reference sequence).

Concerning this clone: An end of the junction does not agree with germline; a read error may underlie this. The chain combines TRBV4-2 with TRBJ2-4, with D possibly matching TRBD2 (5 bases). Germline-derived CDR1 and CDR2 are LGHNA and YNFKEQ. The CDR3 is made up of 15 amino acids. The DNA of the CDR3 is TGTGCCAGCAGTCAAGGGTCCAGCGGCGGAAACATTCAGTACTTC. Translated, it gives CASSQGSSGGNIQYF.

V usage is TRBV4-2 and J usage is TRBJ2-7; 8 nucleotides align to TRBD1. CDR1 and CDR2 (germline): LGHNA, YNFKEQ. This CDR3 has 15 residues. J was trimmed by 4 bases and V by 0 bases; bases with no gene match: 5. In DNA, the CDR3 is TGTGCCAGCAGCCAAGACCAACAGGGGGGATACGAGCAGTACTTC. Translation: CASSQDQQGGYEQYF.

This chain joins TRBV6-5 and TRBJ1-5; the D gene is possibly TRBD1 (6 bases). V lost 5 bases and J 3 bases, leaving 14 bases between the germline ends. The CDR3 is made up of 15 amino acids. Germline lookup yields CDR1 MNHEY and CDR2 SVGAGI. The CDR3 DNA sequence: TGTGCCAGCAGTGGCAGGGGACGGTACAATCAGCCCCAGCATTTT. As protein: CASSGRGRYNQPQHF.

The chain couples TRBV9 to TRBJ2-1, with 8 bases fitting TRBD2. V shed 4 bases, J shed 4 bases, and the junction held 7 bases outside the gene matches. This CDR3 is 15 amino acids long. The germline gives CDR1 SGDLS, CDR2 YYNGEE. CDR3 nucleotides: TGTGCCAGCAGCTCCGGGGGGGCCGGGTACAATGAGCAGTTCTTC. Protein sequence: CASSSGGAGYNEQFF.

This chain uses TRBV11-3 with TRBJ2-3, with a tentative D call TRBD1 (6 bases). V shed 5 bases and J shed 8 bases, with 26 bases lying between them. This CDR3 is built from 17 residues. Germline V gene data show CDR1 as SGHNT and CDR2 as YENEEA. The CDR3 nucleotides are TGTGCCAGCAGCCCCAGATCTAGGACTGGGGGCTTCTTTACGCAGTATTTT. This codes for CASSPRSRTGGFFTQYF.

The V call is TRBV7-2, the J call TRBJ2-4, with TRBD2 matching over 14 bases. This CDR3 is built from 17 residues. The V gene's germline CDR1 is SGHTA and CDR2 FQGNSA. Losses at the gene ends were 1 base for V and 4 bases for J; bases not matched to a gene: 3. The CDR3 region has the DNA TGTGCCAGCAGCTTAGGACTAGCGGGGGGGGTGAAAAACATTCAGTACTTC. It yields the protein CASSLGLAGGVKNIQYF.

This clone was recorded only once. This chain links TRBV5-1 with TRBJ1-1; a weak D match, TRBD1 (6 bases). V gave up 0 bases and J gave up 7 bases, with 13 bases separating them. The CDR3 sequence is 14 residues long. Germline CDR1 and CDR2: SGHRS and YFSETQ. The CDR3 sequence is CASSLVGGQNEAFF. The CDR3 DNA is TGCGCCAGCAGCTTGGTGGGGGGGCAGAATGAAGCTTTCTTT.

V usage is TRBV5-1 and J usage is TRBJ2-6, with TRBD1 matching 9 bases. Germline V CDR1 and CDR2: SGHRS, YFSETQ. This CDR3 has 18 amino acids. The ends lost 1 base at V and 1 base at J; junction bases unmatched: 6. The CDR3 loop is CASSLRGQGESGANVLTF. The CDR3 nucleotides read TGCGCCAGCAGCTTGAGGGGACAGGGCGAATCTGGGGCCAACGTCCTGACTTTC.

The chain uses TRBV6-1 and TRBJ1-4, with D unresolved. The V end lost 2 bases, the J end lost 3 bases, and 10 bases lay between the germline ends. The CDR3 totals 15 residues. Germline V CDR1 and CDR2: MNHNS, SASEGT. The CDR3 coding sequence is TGTGCCAGCAGTGAAATGGTCAGATCTAATGAAAAACTGTTTTTT. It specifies CASSEMVRSNEKLFF.

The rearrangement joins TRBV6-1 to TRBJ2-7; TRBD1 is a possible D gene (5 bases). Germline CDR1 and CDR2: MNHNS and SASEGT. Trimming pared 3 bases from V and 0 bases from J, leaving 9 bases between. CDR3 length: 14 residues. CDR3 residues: CASSDRVLSYEQYF. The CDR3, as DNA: TGTGCCAGCAGTGACAGGGTGCTCTCCTACGAGCAGTACTTC.

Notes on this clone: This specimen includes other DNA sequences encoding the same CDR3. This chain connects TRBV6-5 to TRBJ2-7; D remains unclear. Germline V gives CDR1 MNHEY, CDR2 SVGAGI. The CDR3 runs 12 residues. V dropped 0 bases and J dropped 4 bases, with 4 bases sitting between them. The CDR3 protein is CASSYSPYEQYF. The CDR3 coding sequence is TGTGCCAGCAGTTACTCCCCTTACGAGCAGTACTTC.

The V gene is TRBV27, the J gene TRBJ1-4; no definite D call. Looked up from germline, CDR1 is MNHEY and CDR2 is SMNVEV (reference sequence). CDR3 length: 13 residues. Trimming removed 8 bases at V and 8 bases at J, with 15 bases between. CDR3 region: CASRSGLREKLFF. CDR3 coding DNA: TGTGCCAGCCGCTCGGGGTTGAGGGAAAAACTGTTTTTT.

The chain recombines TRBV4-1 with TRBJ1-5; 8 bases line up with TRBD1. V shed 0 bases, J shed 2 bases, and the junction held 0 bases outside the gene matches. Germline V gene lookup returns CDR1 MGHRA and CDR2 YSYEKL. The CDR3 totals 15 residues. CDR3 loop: CASSQETGGNQPQHF. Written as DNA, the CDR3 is TGCGCCAGCAGCCAAGAGACAGGGGGCAATCAGCCCCAGCATTTT.